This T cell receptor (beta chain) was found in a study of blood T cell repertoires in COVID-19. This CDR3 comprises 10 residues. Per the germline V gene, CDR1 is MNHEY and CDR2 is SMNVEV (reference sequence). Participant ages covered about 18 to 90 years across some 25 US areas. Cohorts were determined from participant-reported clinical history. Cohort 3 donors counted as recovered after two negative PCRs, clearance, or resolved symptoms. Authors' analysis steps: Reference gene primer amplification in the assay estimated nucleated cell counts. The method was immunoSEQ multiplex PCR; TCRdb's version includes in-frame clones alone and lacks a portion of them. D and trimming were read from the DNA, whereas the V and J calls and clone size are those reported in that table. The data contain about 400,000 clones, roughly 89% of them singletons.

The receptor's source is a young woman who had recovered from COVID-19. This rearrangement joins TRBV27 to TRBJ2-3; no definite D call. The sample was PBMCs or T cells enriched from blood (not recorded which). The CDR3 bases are TGTCCACCTCGGGTGGATACGCAGTATTTT. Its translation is CPPRVDTQYF.